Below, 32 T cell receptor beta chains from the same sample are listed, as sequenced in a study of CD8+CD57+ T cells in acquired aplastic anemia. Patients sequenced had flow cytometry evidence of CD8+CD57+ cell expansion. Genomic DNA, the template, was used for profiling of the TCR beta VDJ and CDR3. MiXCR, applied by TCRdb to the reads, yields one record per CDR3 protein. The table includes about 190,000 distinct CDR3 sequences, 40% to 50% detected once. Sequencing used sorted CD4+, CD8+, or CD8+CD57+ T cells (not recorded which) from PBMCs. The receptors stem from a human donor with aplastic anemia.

DNA of the CDR3: TGTGCCAGCAGCTTGGTGGGGCGAGGACCGGACAATGAGCAGTTCTTC. Protein sequence: CASSLVGRGPDNEQFF. The V call is TRBV5-6, the J call TRBJ2-1, with TRBD1 as a possible D gene (5 bases). The germline CDR1 and CDR2 sequences are SGHDT and YYEEEE. Trimming took 0 bases from V and 5 from J, leaving 15 bases between them. This CDR3 spans 16 amino acids.

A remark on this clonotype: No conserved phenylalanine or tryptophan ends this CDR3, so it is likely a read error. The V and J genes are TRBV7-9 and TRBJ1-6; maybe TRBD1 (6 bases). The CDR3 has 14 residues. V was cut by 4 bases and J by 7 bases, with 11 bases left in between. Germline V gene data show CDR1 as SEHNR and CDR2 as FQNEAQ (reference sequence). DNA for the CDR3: TGTGCCAGCAGCTCGGTCAGGGGCAATTCACCCCTCCACCTT. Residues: CASSSVRGNSPLHL.

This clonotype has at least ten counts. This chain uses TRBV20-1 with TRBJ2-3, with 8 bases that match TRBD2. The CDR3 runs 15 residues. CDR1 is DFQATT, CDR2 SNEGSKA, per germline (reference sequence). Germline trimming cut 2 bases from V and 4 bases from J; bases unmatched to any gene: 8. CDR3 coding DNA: TGCAGTGCTAGAAGTCCGGCGGGAGGCGCAGATACGCAGTATTTT. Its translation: CSARSPAGGADTQYF.

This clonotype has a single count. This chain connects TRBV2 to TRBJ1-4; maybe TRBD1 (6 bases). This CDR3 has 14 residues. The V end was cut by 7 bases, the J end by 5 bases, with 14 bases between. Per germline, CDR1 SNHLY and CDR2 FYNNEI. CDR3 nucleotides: TGTGCCAGCAAGTTAGGGGGGGGGAATGAAAAACTGTTTTTT. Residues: CASKLGGGNEKLFF. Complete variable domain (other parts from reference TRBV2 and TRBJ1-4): EPEVTQTPSHQVTQMGQEVILRCVPISNHLYFYWYRQILGQKVEFLVSFYNNEISEKSEIFDDQFSVERPDGSNFTLKIRSTKLEDSAMYFCASKLGGGNEKLFFGSGTQLSVL.

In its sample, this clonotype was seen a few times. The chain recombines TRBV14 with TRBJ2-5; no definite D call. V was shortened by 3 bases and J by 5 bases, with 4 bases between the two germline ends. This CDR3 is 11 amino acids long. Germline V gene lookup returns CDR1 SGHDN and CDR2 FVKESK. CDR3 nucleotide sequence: TGTGCCAGCAGCCACTATGAGACCCAGTACTTC. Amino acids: CASSHYETQYF.

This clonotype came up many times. The CDR3 DNA sequence: TGTGCCAGCAGCTTAGAAGCCCAATTGGTCAAGGGTACGCAGTATTTT. Encoded protein: CASSLEAQLVKGTQYF. V usage is TRBV11-2 and J usage is TRBJ2-3; D is undetermined. V lost 0 bases and J lost 8, with 18 bases in between. The CDR3 is 16 residues long. CDR1 is SGHAT, CDR2 FQNNGV, per germline.

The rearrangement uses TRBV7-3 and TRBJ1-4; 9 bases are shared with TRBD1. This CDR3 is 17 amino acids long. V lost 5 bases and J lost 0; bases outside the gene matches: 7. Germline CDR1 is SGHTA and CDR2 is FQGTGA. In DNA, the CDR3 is TGTGCCAGCAGCACGGGACAGGGATCTACAACTAATGAAAAACTGTTTTTT. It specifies CASSTGQGSTTNEKLFF.

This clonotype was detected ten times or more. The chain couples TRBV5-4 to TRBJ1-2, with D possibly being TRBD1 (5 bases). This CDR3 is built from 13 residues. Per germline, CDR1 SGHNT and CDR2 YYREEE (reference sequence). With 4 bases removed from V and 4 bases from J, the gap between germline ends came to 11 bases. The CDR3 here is CASSQQDFYGYTF. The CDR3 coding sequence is TGTGCCAGCAGCCAACAGGACTTCTATGGCTACACCTTC.

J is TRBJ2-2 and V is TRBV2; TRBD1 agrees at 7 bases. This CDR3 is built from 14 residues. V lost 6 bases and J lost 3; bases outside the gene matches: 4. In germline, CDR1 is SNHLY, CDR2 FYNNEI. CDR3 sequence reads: CASRTGPYTGELFF. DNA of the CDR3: TGTGCCAGCAGGACAGGGCCATACACCGGGGAGCTGTTTTTT. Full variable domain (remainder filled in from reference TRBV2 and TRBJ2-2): EPEVTQTPSHQVTQMGQEVILRCVPISNHLYFYWYRQILGQKVEFLVSFYNNEISEKSEIFDDQFSVERPDGSNFTLKIRSTKLEDSAMYFCASRTGPYTGELFFGEGSRLTVL.

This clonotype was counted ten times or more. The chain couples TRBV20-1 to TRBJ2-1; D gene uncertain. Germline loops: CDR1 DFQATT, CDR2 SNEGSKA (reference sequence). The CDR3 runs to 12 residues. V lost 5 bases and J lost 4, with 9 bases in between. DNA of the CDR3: TGCAGTGCTTATGTGGCTTACAATGAGCAGTTCTTC. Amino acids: CSAYVAYNEQFF.

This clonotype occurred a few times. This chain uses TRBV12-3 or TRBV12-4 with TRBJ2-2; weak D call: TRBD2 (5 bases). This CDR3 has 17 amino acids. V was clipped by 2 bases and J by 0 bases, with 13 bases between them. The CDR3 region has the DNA TGTGCCAGCAGTTTAATCTCGCGGGTCACGAACACCGGGGAGCTGTTTTTT. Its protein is CASSLISRVTNTGELFF.

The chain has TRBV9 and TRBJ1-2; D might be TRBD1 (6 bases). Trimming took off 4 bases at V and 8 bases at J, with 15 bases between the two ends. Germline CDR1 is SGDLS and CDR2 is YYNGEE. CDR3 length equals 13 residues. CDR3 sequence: CASSQGGLRGYTF. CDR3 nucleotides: TGTGCCAGCAGCCAAGGGGGGCTCCGGGGCTACACCTTC. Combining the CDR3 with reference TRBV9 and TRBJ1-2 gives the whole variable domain DSGVTQTPKHLITATGQRVTLRCSPRSGDLSVYWYQQSLDQGLQFLIQYYNGEERAKGNILERFSAQQFPDLHSELNLSSLELGDSALYFCASSQGGLRGYTFGSGTRLTVV.

The DNA of the CDR3 is TGTGCCACCAGCAGTTCAGGCTTCGGACTAGCTCAGTTCTTC. Amino acids: CATSSSGFGLAQFF. V usage is TRBV15 and J usage is TRBJ2-1; TRBD2 matches at 8 bases. With V trimmed by 3 bases and J by 13 bases, 11 bases remained unmatched. Germline V CDR1 and CDR2: LNHNV, YYDKDF (reference sequence). The CDR3 extends over 14 amino acids.

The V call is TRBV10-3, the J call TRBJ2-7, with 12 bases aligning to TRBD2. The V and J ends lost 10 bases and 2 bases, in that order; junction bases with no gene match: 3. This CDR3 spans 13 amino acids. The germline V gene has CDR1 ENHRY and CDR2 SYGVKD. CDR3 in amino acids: CATGLAGTYEQYF. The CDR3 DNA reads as TGTGCCACCGGACTAGCGGGGACCTACGAGCAGTACTTC.

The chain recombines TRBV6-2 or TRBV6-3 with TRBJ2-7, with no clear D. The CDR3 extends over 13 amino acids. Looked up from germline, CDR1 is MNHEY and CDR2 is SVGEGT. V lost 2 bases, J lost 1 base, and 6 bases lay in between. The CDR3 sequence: CASSYRVSYEQYV. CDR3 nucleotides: TGTGCCAGCAGTTACCGGGTATCCTACGAGCAGTACGTC.

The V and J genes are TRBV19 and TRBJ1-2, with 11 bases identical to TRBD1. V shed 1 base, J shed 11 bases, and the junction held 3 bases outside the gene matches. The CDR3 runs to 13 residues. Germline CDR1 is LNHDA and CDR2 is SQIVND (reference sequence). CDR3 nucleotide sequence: TGTGCCAGTAGTATAGTGGGACAGGGGGGTTACACCTTC. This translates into CASSIVGQGGYTF.

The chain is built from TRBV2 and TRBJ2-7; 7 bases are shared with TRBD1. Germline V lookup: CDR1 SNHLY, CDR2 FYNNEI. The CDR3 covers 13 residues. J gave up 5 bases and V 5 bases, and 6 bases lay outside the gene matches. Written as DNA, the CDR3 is TGTGCCAGCAGTCAGACAGGGATGCACGAGCAGTACTTC. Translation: CASSQTGMHEQYF. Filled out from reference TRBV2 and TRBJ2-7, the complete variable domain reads EPEVTQTPSHQVTQMGQEVILRCVPISNHLYFYWYRQILGQKVEFLVSFYNNEISEKSEIFDDQFSVERPDGSNFTLKIRSTKLEDSAMYFCASSQTGMHEQYFGPGTRLTVT.

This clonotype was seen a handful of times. CDR3 region: CASSLKRTTDTQYF. The CDR3 bases are TGTGCCAGCAGTTTAAAACGGACTACAGATACGCAGTATTTT. The chain employs TRBV27 and TRBJ2-3; D is possibly TRBD2 (5 bases). Trimming took off 2 bases at V and 3 bases at J, with 9 bases between the two ends. This CDR3 is built from 14 residues. CDR1 is MNHEY, CDR2 SMNVEV, per germline (reference sequence).

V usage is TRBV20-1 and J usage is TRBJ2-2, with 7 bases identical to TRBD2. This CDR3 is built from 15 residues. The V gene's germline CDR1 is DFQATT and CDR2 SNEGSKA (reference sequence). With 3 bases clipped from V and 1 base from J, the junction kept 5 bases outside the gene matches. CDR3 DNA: TGCAGTGCTAGTCTGTCTAGCGGGAACACCGGGGAGCTGTTTTTT. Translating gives CSASLSSGNTGELFF.

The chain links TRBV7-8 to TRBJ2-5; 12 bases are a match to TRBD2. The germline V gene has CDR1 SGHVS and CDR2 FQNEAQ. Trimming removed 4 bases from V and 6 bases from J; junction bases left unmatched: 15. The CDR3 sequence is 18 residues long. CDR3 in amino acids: CASSSQPRTSGTTKTQYF. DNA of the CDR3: TGTGCCAGCAGCTCCCAACCCCGGACTAGCGGGACCACCAAGACCCAGTACTTC.

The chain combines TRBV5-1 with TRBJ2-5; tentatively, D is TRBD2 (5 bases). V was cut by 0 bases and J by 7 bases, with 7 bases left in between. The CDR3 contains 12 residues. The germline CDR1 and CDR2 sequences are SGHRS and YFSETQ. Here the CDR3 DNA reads TGCGCCAGCAGCTTGGCCGCGGGGACCCAGTACTTC. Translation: CASSLAAGTQYF.

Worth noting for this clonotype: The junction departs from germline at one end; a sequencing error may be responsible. The DNA for the CDR3 is TGTGCCATCAGTGAGTTGGCAACAGGGGTTGAAGATATGCAGTATTTT. This sequence encodes CAISELATGVEDMQYF. The chain uses TRBV10-3 and TRBJ2-3; 7 bases fit TRBD1. CDR3 size: 16 residues. Germline CDR1 is ENHRY and CDR2 is SYGVKD.

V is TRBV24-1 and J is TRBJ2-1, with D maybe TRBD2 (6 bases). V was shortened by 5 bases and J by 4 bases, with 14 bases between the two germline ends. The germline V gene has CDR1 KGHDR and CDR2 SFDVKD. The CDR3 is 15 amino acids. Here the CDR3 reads CATSAGALGYNEQFF. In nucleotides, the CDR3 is TGTGCCACCAGTGCGGGAGCGCTTGGGTACAATGAGCAGTTCTTC.

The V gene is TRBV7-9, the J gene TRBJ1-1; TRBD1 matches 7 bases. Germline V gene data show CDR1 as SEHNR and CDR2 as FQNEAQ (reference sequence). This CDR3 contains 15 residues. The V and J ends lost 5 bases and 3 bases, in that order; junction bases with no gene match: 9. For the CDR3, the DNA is TGTGCCAGCAGCCACTCGACAGGGATCGACACTGAAGCTTTCTTT. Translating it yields CASSHSTGIDTEAFF.

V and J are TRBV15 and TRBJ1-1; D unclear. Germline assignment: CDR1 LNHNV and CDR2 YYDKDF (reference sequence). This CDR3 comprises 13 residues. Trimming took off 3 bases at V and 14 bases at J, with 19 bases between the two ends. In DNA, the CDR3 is TGTGCCACCAGCAGTGAACGGGCCTCCAAAGGGTTCTTT. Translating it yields CATSSERASKGFF.

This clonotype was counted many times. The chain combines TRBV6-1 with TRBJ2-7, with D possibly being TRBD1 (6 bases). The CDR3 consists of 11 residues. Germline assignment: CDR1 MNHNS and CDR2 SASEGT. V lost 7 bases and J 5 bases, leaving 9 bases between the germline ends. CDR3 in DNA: TGTGCCAGCATGAGGGGGAACGAGCAGTACTTC. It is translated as CASMRGNEQYF.

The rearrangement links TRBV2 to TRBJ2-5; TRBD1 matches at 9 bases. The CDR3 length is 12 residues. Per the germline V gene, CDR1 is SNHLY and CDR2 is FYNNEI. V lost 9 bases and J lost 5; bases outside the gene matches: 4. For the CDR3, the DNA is TGTGCCAGGACAGGGGGGTTCGAGACCCAGTACTTC. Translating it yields CARTGGFETQYF.

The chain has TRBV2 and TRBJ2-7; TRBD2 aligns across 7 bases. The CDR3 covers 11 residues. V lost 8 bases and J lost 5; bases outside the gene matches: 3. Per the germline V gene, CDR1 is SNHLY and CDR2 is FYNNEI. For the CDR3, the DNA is TGTGCCAGCGGGAGGGCCCACGAGCAGTACTTC. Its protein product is CASGRAHEQYF.

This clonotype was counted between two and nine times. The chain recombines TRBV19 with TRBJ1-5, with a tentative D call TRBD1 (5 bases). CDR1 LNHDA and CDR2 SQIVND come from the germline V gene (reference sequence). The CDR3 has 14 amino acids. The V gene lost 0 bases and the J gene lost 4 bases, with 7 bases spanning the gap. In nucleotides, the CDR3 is TGTGCCAGTAGTATAGAACAGGTGAATCAGCCCCAGCATTTT. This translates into CASSIEQVNQPQHF.

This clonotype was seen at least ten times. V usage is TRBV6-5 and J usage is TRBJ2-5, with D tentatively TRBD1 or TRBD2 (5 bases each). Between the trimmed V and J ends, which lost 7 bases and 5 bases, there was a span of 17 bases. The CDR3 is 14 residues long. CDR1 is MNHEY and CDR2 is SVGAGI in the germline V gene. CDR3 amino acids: CASTSRARGETQYF. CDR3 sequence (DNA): TGTGCCAGCACTTCGAGGGCGAGGGGTGAGACCCAGTACTTC.

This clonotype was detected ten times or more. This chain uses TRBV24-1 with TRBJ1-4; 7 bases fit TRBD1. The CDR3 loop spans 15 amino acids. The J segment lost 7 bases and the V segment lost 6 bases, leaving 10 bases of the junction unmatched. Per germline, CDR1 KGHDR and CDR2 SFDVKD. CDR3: CATSSSRGPGEKLFF. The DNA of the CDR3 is TGTGCCACCAGTTCGTCGAGGGGGCCCGGTGAAAAACTGTTTTTT.

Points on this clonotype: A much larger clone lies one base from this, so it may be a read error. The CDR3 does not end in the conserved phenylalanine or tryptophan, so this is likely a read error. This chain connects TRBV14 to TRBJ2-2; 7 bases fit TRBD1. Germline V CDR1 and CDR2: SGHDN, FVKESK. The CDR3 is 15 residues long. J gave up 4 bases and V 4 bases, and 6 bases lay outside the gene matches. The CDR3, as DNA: TGTGCCAGCAGCCGACAGGGTATCAGCACCGGGGAGCTGTTTTGT. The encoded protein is CASSRQGISTGELFC.